The subject of this entry is one TCR beta chain. Germline CDR1 reads SGHDT; CDR2 reads YYEEEE. This CDR3 region has 13 residues. The V end was cut by 4 bases, the J end by 3 bases, with 10 bases between. This entry comes from a study of OX40 agonist ivuxolimab in advanced cancers. Study at large: Patients with prior anti-PD-1, anti-PD-L1 or anti-CTLA-4 therapy were eligible; approximately 40% had some.

If patients had autoimmune disease history or systemic immunosuppression, they were excluded. Patients had blood sampled at baseline and again on cycle 4 day 1 and cycle 7 day 1. Here immunoSEQ multiplex PCR was the method, and the copy in TCRdb shows in-frame clones only, minus some. Counted here are 95,000 to 150,000 clones, over 85% occurring once; the ten biggest clones make up over 0.15%. The source material was CD4+ or CD8+ T cells sorted from blood, sampled in a trial of the OX40 agonist ivuxolimab. The receptor was derived from an adult with an advanced solid tumor such as melanoma, head and neck, liver or kidney cancer. V and J are TRBV5-6 and TRBJ1-1; D not resolved. CDR3 nucleotide sequence: TGTGCCAGCAGCCCAACATACGACACTGAAGCTTTCTTT. Translated: CASSPTYDTEAFF. The entire variable domain, with the rest obtained from reference TRBV5-6 and TRBJ1-1, is as follows: DAGVTQSPTHLIKTRGQQVTLRCSPKSGHDTVSWYQQALGQGPQFIFQYYEEEERQRGNFPDRFSGHQFPNYSSELNVNALLLGDSALYLCASSPTYDTEAFFGQGTRLTVV.